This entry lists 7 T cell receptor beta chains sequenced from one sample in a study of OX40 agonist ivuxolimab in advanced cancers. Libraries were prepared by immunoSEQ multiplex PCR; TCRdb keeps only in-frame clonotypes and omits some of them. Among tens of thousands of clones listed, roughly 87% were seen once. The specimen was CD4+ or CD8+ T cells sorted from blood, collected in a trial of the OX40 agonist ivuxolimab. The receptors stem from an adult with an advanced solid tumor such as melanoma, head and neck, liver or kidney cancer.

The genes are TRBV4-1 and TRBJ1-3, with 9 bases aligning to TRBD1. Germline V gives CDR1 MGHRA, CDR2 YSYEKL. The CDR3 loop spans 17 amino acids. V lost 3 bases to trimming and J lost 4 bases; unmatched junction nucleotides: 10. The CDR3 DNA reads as TGCGCCAGCAGCCAGCCTTCGGGACAGGGTTACGGAAACACCATATATTTT. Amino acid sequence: CASSQPSGQGYGNTIYF.

CDR3 in DNA: TGTGCCAGCAGCGTAGGACGGGACACTGAAGCTTTCTTT. Protein: CASSVGRDTEAFF. The rearrangement uses TRBV9 and TRBJ1-1, with D hard to call. CDR1 SGDLS and CDR2 YYNGEE come from the germline V gene. This CDR3 comprises 13 residues. V gave up 0 bases and J gave up 3 bases, with 6 bases separating them.

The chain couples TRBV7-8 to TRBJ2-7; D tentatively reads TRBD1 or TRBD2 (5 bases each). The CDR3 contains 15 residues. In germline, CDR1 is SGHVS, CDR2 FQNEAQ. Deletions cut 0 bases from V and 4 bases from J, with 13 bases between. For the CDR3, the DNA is TGTGCCAGCAGCTTAGCGTTCGGGGCAGCATACGAGCAGTACGTC. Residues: CASSLAFGAAYEQYV.

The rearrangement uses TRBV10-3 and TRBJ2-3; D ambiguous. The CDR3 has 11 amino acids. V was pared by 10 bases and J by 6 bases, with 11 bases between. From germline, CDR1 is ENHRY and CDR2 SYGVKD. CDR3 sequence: CATSSLDTQYF. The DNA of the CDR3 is TGTGCCACATCCTCTCTTGATACGCAGTATTTT.

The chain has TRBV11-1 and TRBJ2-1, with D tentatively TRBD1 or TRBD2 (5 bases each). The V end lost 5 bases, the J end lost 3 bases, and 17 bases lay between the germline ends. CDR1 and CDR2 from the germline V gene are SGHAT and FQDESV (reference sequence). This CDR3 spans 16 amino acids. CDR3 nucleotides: TGTGCCAGCAGCGCTGGGGCTAGCAGAGACTACAATGAGCAGTTCTTC. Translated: CASSAGASRDYNEQFF.

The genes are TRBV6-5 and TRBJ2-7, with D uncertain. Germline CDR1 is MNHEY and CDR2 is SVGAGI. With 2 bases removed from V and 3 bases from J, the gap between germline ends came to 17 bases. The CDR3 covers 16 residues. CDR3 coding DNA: TGTGCCAGCAGTTACGCCTCCGGACGGAACTTCTACGAGCAGTACTTC. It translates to CASSYASGRNFYEQYF.

The CDR3 nucleotides are TGTGCCAGCAGCTCCCCACAGGGGGCTCGCACCGGGGAGCTGTTTTTT. Protein sequence: CASSSPQGARTGELFF. This rearrangement joins TRBV7-8 to TRBJ2-2, with 9 positions matching TRBD1. The CDR3 spans 16 residues. V was pared by 4 bases and J by 4 bases, with 7 bases of the junction left unmatched. Germline CDR1 reads SGHVS; CDR2 reads FQNEAQ.